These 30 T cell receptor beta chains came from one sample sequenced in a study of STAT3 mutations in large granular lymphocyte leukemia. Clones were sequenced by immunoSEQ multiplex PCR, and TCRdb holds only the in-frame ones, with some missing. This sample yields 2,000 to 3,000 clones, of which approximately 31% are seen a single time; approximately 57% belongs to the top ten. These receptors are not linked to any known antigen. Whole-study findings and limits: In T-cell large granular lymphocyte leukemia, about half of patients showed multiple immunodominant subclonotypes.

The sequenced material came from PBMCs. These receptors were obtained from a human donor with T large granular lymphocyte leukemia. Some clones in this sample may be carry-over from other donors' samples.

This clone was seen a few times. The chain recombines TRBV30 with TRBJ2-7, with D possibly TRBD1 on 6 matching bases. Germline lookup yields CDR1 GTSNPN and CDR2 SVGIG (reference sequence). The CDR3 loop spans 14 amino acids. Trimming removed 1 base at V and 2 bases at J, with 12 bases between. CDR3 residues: CAWSGGTNPYEQYF. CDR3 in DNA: TGTGCCTGGAGTGGGGGGACAAATCCCTACGAGCAGTACTTC.

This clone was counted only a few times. The CDR3 loop reads CSVAPKGRDGYTF. CDR3 in DNA: TGCAGCGTAGCCCCCAAGGGAAGGGATGGCTACACCTTC. The chain is built from TRBV29-1 and TRBJ1-2, with D unresolved. V lost 6 bases and J 6 bases, leaving 17 bases between the germline ends. In germline, CDR1 is SQVTM, CDR2 ANQGSEA. The CDR3 is 13 residues long.

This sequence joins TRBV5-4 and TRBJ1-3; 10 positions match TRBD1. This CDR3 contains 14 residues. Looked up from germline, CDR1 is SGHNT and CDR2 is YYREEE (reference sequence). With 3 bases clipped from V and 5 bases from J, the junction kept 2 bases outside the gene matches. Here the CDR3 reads CASSSGQGRNTIYF. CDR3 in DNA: TGTGCCAGCAGCTCGGGACAGGGGAGAAACACCATATATTTT. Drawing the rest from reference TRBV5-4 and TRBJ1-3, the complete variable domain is ETGVTQSPTHLIKTRGQQVTLRCSSQSGHNTVSWYQQALGQGPQFIFQYYREEENGRGNFPPRFSGLQFPNYSSELNVNALELDDSALYLCASSSGQGRNTIYFGEGSWLTVV.

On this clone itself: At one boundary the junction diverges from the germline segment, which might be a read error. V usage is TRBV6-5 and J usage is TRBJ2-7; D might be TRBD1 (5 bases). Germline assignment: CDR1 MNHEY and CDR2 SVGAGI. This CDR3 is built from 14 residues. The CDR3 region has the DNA TGTGCCAGCAGTTCGGCAGGGTCCTCCGACGAGCAGTACTTC. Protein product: CASSSAGSSDEQYF.

CDR3 sequence (DNA): TGTGCCAGCAGCCTAGACCTAGCGGGGGGTTTCAATGAGCAGTTCTTC. This translates into CASSLDLAGGFNEQFF. V is TRBV4-2 and J is TRBJ2-1; TRBD2 matches 11 bases. CDR3 length: 16 amino acids. V dropped 4 bases and J dropped 6; count of bases not matched to a gene: 8. Germline V gene sequence: CDR1 LGHNA, CDR2 YNFKEQ.

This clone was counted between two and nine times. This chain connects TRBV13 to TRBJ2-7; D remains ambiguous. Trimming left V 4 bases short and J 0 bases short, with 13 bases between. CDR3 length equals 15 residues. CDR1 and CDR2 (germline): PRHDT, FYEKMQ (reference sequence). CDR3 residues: CASSSWQVRSYEQYF. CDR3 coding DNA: TGTGCCAGCAGCTCGTGGCAAGTCCGCTCCTACGAGCAGTACTTC.

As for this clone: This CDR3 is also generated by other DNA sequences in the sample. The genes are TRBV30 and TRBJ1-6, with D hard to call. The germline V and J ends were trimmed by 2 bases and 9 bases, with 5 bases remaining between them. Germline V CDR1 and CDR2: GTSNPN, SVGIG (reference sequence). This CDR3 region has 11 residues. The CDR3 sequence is CAWSLGSPLHF. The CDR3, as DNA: TGTGCCTGGAGTCTAGGTTCACCCCTCCACTTT.

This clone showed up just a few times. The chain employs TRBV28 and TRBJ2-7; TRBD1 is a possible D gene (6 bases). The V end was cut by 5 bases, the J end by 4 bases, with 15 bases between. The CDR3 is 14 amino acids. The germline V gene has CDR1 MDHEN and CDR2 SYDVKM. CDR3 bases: TGTGCCAGCAGTCCAAGGACAGAGCAGTACGAGCAGTACTTC. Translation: CASSPRTEQYEQYF. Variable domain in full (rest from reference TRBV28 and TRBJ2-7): DVKVTQSSRYLVKRTGEKVFLECVQDMDHENMFWYRQDPGLGLRLIYFSYDVKMKEKGDIPEGYSVSREKKERFSLILESASTNQTSMYLCASSPRTEQYEQYFGPGTRLTVT.

The chain's CDR3 is CSASGQGGNYEQYF. The CDR3 DNA follows: TGCAGCGCGTCGGGACAGGGGGGAAACTACGAGCAGTACTTC. This chain uses TRBV29-1 with TRBJ2-7; 11 bases fit TRBD1. V shed 7 bases and J 3 bases; nucleotides not matched to a gene: 8. Germline CDR1 and CDR2: SQVTM and ANQGSEA. The CDR3 covers 14 residues.

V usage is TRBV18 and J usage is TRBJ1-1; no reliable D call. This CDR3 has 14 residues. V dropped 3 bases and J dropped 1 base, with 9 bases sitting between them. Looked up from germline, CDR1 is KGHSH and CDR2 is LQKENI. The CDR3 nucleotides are TGTGCCAGCTCACCTCGTGGGGAGAACACTGAAGCTTTCTTT. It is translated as CASSPRGENTEAFF.

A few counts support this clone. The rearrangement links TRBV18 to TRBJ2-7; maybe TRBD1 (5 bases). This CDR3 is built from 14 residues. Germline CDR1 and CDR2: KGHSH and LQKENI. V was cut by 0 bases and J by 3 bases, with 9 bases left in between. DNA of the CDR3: TGTGCCAGCTCACCACCGGGGCACTACTACGAGCAGTACTTC. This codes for CASSPPGHYYEQYF.

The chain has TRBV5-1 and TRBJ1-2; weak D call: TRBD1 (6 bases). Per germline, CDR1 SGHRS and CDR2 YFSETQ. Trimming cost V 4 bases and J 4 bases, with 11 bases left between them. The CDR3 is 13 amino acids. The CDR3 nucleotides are TGCGCCAGCAGCCCGACAGGCCTCTATGGCTACACCTTC. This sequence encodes CASSPTGLYGYTF.

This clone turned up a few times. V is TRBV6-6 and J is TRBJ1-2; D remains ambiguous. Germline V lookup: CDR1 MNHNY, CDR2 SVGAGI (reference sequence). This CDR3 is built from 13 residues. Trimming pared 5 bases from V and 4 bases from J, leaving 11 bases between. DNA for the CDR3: TGTGCCAGCAGTCCTGAGGCCCCCTATGGCTACACCTTC. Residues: CASSPEAPYGYTF.

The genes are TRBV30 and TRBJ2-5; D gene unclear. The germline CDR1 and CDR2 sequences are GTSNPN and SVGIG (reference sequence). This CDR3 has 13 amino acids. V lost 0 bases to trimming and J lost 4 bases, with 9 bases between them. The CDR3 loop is CAWSVRLRETQYF. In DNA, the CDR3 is TGTGCCTGGAGTGTTAGACTGAGAGAGACCCAGTACTTC.

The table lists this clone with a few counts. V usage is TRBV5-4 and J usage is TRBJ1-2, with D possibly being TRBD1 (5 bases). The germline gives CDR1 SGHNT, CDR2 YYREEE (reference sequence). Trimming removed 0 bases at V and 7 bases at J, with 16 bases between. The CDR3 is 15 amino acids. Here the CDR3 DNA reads TGTGCCAGCAGCTTGGAGCGGGGGGGAGCTGCTGGCTACACCTTC. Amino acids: CASSLERGGAAGYTF.

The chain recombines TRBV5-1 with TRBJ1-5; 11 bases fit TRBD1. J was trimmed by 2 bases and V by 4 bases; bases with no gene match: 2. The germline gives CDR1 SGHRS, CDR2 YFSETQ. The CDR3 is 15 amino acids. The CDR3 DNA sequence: TGCGCCAGCAGCCCGGGACAGGGGGGCAATCAGCCCCAGCATTTT. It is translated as CASSPGQGGNQPQHF.

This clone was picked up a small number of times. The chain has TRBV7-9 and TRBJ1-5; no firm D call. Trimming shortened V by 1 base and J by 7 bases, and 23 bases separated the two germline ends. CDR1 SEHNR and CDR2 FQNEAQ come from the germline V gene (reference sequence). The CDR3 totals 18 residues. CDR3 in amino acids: CASSLDFGAVGGSQPQHF. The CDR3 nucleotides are TGTGCCAGCAGCTTAGATTTTGGAGCGGTAGGAGGGAGCCAGCCCCAGCATTTT.

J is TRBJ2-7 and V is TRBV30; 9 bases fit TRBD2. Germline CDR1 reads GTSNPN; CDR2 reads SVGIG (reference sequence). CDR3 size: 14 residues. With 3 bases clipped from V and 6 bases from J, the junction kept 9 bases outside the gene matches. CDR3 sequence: CAWSQGLAVGEQYF. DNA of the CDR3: TGTGCCTGGAGCCAGGGACTAGCAGTGGGCGAGCAGTACTTC. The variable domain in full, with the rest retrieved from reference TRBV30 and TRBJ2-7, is SQTIHQWPATLVQPVGSPLSLECTVEGTSNPNLYWYRQAAGRGLQLLFYSVGIGQISSEVPQNLSASRPQDRQFILSSKKLLLSDSGFYLCAWSQGLAVGEQYFGPGTRLTVT.

The CDR3 DNA is TGTGCCAGCAGCCGACTAGCGGGAAAGAACATTCAGTACTTC. As protein: CASSRLAGKNIQYF. This sequence joins TRBV7-9 and TRBJ2-4; 11 nucleotides align to TRBD2. Trimming took 5 bases from V and 7 from J; bases not matched to a gene: 4. In germline, CDR1 is SEHNR, CDR2 FQNEAQ (reference sequence). This CDR3 has 14 residues.

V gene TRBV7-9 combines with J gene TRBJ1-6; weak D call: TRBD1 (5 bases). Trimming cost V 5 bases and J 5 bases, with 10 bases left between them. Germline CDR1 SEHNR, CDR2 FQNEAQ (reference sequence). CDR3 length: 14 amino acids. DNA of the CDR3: TGTGCCAGCAGCCTCTACAGGAATAATTCACCCCTCCACTTT. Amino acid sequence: CASSLYRNNSPLHF.

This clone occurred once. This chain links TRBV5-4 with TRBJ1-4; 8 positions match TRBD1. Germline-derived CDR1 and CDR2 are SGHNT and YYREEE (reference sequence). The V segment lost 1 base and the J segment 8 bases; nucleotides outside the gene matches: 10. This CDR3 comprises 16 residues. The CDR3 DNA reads TGTGCCAGCAGCTTGAACAGTGGACAGGGAGGAGAAAAACTGTTTTTT. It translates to CASSLNSGQGGEKLFF.

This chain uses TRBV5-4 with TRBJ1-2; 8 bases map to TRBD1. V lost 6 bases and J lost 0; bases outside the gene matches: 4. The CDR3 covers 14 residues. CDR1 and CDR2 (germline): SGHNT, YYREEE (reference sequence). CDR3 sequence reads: CASNSDRANYGYTF. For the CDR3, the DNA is TGTGCCAGCAACTCGGACAGGGCTAACTATGGCTACACCTTC. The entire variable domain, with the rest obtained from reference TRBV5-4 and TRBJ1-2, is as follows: ETGVTQSPTHLIKTRGQQVTLRCSSQSGHNTVSWYQQALGQGPQFIFQYYREEENGRGNFPPRFSGLQFPNYSSELNVNALELDDSALYLCASNSDRANYGYTFGSGTRLTVV.

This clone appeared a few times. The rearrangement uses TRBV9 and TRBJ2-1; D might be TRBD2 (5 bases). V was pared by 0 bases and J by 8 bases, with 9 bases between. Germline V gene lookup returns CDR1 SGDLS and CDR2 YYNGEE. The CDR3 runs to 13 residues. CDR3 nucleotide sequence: TGTGCCAGCAGCGTAGTAGCGAGCGATGAGCAGTTCTTC. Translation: CASSVVASDEQFF.

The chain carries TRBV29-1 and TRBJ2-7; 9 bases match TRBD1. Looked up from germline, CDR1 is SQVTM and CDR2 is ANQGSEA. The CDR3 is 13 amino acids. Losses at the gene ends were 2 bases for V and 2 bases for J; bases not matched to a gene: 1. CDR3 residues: CSVERQGAYEQYF. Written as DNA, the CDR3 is TGCAGCGTTGAACGACAGGGGGCCTACGAGCAGTACTTC.

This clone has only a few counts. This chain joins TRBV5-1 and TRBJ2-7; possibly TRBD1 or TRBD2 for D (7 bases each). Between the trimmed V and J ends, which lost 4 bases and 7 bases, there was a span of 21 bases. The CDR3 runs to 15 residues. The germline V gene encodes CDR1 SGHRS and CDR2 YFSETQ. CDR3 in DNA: TGCGCCAGCAGCGCGGGGGACAGTACCCCTACGGAGCAGTACTTC. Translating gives CASSAGDSTPTEQYF.

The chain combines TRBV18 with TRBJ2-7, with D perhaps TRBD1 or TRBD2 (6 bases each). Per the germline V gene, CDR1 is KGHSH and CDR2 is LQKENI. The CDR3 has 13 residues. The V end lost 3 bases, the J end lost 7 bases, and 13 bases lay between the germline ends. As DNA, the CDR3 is TGTGCCAGCTCACCCTTGGGGGGCGGTGAGCAGTACTTC. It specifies CASSPLGGGEQYF.

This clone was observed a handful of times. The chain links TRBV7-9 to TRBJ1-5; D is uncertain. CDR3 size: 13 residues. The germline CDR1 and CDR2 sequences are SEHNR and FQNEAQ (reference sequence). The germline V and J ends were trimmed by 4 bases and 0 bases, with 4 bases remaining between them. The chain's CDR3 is CASSWDSNQPQHF. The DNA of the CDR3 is TGTGCCAGCAGCTGGGATAGCAATCAGCCCCAGCATTTT. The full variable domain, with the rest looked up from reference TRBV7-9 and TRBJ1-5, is DTGVSQNPRHKITKRGQNVTFRCDPISEHNRLYWYRQTLGQGPEFLTYFQNEAQLEKSRLLSDRFSAERPKGSFSTLEIQRTEQGDSAMYLCASSWDSNQPQHFGDGTRLSIL.

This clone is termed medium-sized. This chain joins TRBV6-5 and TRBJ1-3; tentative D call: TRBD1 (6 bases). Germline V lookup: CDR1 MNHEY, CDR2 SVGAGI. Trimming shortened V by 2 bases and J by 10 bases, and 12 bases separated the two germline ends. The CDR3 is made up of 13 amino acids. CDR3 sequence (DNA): TGTGCCAGCAGTTACGCCTGGGGGGCGACCATATATTTT. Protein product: CASSYAWGATIYF.

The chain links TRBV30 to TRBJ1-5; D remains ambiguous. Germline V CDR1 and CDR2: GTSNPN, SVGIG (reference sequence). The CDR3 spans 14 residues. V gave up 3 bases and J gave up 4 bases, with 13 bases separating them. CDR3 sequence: CAWSIGGENQPQHF. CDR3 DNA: TGTGCCTGGAGCATAGGCGGGGAAAATCAGCCCCAGCATTTT. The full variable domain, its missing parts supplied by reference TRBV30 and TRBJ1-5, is SQTIHQWPATLVQPVGSPLSLECTVEGTSNPNLYWYRQAAGRGLQLLFYSVGIGQISSEVPQNLSASRPQDRQFILSSKKLLLSDSGFYLCAWSIGGENQPQHFGDGTRLSIL.

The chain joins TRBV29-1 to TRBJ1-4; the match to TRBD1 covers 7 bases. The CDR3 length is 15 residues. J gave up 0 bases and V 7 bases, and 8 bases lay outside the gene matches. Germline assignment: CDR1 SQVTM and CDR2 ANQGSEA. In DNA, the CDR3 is TGCAGCGCGTTAGACCAGGGGGCAACTAATGAAAAACTGTTTTTT. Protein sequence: CSALDQGATNEKLFF.